The rows below give T cell receptor beta chains drawn from one sample of a study of shared clonotypes between healthy human individuals. The repertoire was sequenced with immunoSEQ multiplex PCR; TCRdb's copy has only in-frame clones and lacks some. The sample lists 600,000 or so clones; 95% were seen once. Input material: naive CD8+ T cells sorted from blood. The receptor set was obtained from a woman under 40 in good health. CDR3s include the opening cysteine and the closing phenylalanine or tryptophan. A D gene is named only where the DNA matches it firmly. Clone size is not always given. Where it is, it says once, few, many or a class for expanded clones.

v_gene,abundance,d_gene,j_gene,CDR3aa,CDR3nt
TRBV5-1,NA,TRBD2,TRBJ2-7,CASSLRSGTSGTHEQYF,TGCGCCAGCAGCTTGCGTTCCGGGACTAGCGGGACCCACGAGCAGTACTTC
TRBV19,once,NA,TRBJ2-7,CATAVDSSYEQYF,TGTGCCACCGCGGTGGACAGCTCCTACGAGCAGTACTTC
TRBV5-1,NA,NA,TRBJ2-3,CASSLVRGMTDTQYF,TGCGCCAGCAGCTTGGTTCGGGGCATGACAGATACGCAGTATTTT
TRBV11-2,NA,NA,TRBJ2-2,CASSLVLADERELFF,TGTGCCAGCAGCTTAGTTTTGGCCGACGAAAGGGAGCTGTTTTTT
TRBV4-1,once,TRBD1,TRBJ2-5,CASSLRTGETQYF,TGCGCCAGCAGCCTTCGGACAGGCGAGACCCAGTACTTC
TRBV7-9,NA,NA,TRBJ2-7,CASSLVLGGSSYEQYF,TGTGCCAGCAGCTTAGTTCTTGGGGGGTCCTCCTACGAGCAGTACTTC
TRBV28,NA,NA,TRBJ2-1,CASSFLRLAEQFF,TGTGCCAGCAGTTTTCTCCGATTAGCCGAGCAGTTCTTC
TRBV14,NA,NA,TRBJ2-7,CASSQEGRRTRVEQYF,TGTGCCAGCAGCCAAGAGGGTCGGAGGACAAGGGTCGAGCAGTACTTC
TRBV19,NA,NA,TRBJ2-7,CASSAKPRLGIAYEQYF,TGTGCCAGCAGTGCCAAGCCCCGTCTAGGAATAGCCTACGAGCAGTACTTC
TRBV27,NA,NA,TRBJ2-3,CASSLLSNTDTQYF,TGTGCCAGCAGCCTCCTGTCGAACACAGATACGCAGTATTTT
TRBV28,NA,NA,TRBJ1-2,CASSLSISYGYTF,TGTGCCAGCAGTTTGAGCATCAGCTATGGCTACACCTTC
TRBV30,NA,NA,TRBJ2-5,CAWMEGPGGTQYF,TGTGCCTGGATGGAGGGTCCCGGGGGGACCCAGTACTTC
TRBV29-1,NA,NA,TRBJ1-2,CSVEDLEGISNYGYTF,TGCAGCGTTGAAGATCTTGAGGGGATATCAAACTATGGCTACACCTTC
TRBV21-1,once,NA,TRBJ1-1,CASSKGIRRLCTEAFF,TGTGCCAGCAGCAAAGGTATTAGACGGTTATGCACTGAAGCTTTCTTT
TRBV28,NA,TRBD1,TRBJ1-1,CASSLQGASTEAFF,TGTGCCAGCAGCCTACAGGGGGCAAGCACTGAAGCTTTCTTT
TRBV6-1,NA,NA,TRBJ2-6,CASSGLTGSGANVLTF,TGTGCCAGCAGTGGCCTAACAGGCTCTGGGGCCAACGTCCTGACTTTC
TRBV27,NA,NA,TRBJ2-7,CASSLHSSYEQYF,TGTGCCAGCAGTTTGCACAGCTCCTACGAGCAGTACTTC
TRBV5-4,few,TRBD1,TRBJ2-7,CASTTDRVDEQYF,TGTGCCAGCACCACGGACAGGGTTGACGAGCAGTACTTC
TRBV5-6,NA,NA,TRBJ2-7,CASSSGVGYEQYF,TGTGCCAGCAGCTCGGGGGTGGGTTACGAGCAGTACTTC
TRBV2,NA,NA,TRBJ2-1,CASSDAGRDNEQFF,TGTGCCAGCAGTGACGCGGGCAGGGACAATGAGCAGTTCTTC
TRBV28,NA,NA,TRBJ2-2,CASSLGTDAGELFF,TGTGCCAGCAGTCTAGGGACGGACGCCGGGGAGCTGTTTTTT
TRBV27,NA,NA,TRBJ2-6,CASSPPRQVSGANVLTF,TGTGCCAGCAGTCCACCACGACAAGTCTCTGGGGCCAACGTCCTGACTTTC
TRBV6-1,few,NA,TRBJ2-7,CASSEQYEQYF,TGTGCCAGCAGTGAACAGTACGAGCAGTACTTC
TRBV27,NA,TRBD2,TRBJ2-7,CASSSGGSSYEQYF,TGTGCCAGCAGTTCCGGCGGGAGCTCCTACGAGCAGTACTTC
TRBV7-9,NA,NA,TRBJ2-7,CASSLGHSEQYF,TGTGCCAGCAGCTTAGGACACTCCGAGCAGTACTTC
TRBV4-2,NA,TRBD1,TRBJ2-7,CASSQDNLGTGDYEQYF,TGTGCCAGCAGCCAAGATAATTTAGGGACAGGGGACTACGAGCAGTACTTC
TRBV27,once,NA,TRBJ1-4,CASSFHHNEKLFF,TGTGCCAGCAGTTTTCACCATAATGAAAAACTGTTTTTT
TRBV9,NA,NA,TRBJ2-1,CASSFSGTEGGEQFF,TGTGCCAGCAGCTTCTCCGGCACCGAAGGCGGTGAGCAGTTCTTC
TRBV5-1,NA,NA,TRBJ2-7,CASSFGSSYEQYF,TGCGCCAGCAGCTTTGGCAGCTCCTACGAGCAGTACTTC
TRBV19,NA,NA,TRBJ1-1,CASSIGVLGTEAFF,TGTGCCAGTAGTATCGGCGTCCTGGGCACTGAAGCTTTCTTT
TRBV11-2,NA,NA,TRBJ2-1,CASSLLGGGLFHEQFF,TGTGCCAGCAGCTTATTGGGAGGAGGCTTATTCCATGAGCAGTTCTTC
TRBV28,NA,NA,TRBJ2-5,CASSFGWRETQYF,TGTGCCAGCAGTTTTGGGTGGCGAGAGACCCAGTACTTC
TRBV14,NA,NA,TRBJ2-7,CASSQAIGGPYEQYF,TGTGCCAGCAGCCAAGCCATCGGTGGGCCATACGAGCAGTACTTC
TRBV2,once,NA,TRBJ2-4,CASSGPQDQFKNIQYF,TGTGCCAGCAGTGGGCCGCAGGACCAGTTTAAAAACATTCAGTACTTC
TRBV7-8,NA,TRBD2,TRBJ2-3,CASIPPGLAVSTDTQYF,TGTGCCAGCATACCCCCGGGACTAGCGGTTAGCACAGATACGCAGTATTTT
TRBV5-1,NA,NA,TRBJ2-7,CASSWGESFRDEQYF,TGCGCCAGCAGCTGGGGGGAAAGCTTTCGGGACGAGCAGTACTTC
TRBV19,once,NA,TRBJ2-6,CASRTQRSAPSGANVLTF,TGTGCCAGTAGGACCCAGCGGTCGGCGCCCTCTGGGGCCAACGTCCTGACTTTC
TRBV27,once,NA,TRBJ2-1,CASSSIPDPYNEQFF,TGTGCCAGCAGTTCTATCCCCGACCCCTACAATGAGCAGTTCTTC
TRBV27,NA,NA,TRBJ1-1,CASSPTGYTEAFF,TGTGCCAGCAGCCCCACAGGATACACTGAAGCTTTCTTT
TRBV5-1,NA,NA,TRBJ2-3,CASSLAGRGSRGTDTQYF,TGCGCCAGCAGCTTGGCGGGACGGGGGAGTAGGGGCACAGATACGCAGTATTTT
TRBV5-6,once,TRBD1,TRBJ1-1,CASSHDRGVDTFF,TGTGCCAGCAGTCATGACAGGGGGGTTGATACTTTCTTT
TRBV28,NA,TRBD2,TRBJ2-3,CASSVLAGEEGTDTQYF,TGTGCCAGCAGTGTCCTAGCGGGAGAGGAGGGCACAGATACGCAGTATTTT
TRBV28,NA,NA,TRBJ1-5,CASRGTTTNQPQHF,TGTGCCAGCAGAGGGACAACTACCAATCAGCCCCAGCATTTT
TRBV4-1,NA,NA,TRBJ2-1,CASSQVSGNEQFF,TGCGCCAGCAGCCAAGTTAGCGGCAATGAGCAGTTCTTC
TRBV28,NA,TRBD2,TRBJ2-4,CASREPGLAGEVGKNIQYF,TGTGCCAGCAGAGAACCGGGACTAGCGGGAGAGGTCGGCAAAAACATTCAGTACTTC
TRBV5-6,NA,TRBD2,TRBJ2-7,CASSLIGTSGIEQYF,TGTGCCAGCAGCTTAATCGGGACTAGCGGGATCGAGCAGTACTTC
TRBV19,NA,TRBD2,TRBJ2-1,CASSSILAGALNNEQFF,TGTGCCAGTAGCTCGATACTAGCGGGGGCCCTAAACAATGAGCAGTTCTTC
TRBV28,NA,TRBD1,TRBJ2-7,CASSLQGSSYEQYF,TGTGCCAGCAGCCTACAGGGGAGCTCCTACGAGCAGTACTTC
TRBV7-2,NA,TRBD2,TRBJ2-7,CASSFTSGRKEQYF,TGTGCCAGCAGCTTCACTAGCGGGAGAAAGGAGCAGTACTTC
TRBV14,NA,NA,TRBJ1-4,CASSLFPSSTNEKLFF,TGTGCCAGCAGCCTCTTCCCTTCTTCAACTAATGAAAAACTGTTTTTT
TRBV30,once,NA,TRBJ2-1,CAWSNSNNEQFF,TGTGCCTGGAGTAATAGCAACAATGAGCAGTTCTTC
TRBV29-1,NA,TRBD2,TRBJ2-3,CSVEAGVTDTQYF,TGCAGCGTTGAGGCGGGAGTAACAGATACGCAGTATTTT
TRBV27,NA,TRBD2,TRBJ2-7,CASSWGLAYEQYF,TGTGCCAGCAGTTGGGGACTAGCGTACGAGCAGTACTTC
TRBV4-1,NA,NA,TRBJ2-5,CASSQPFDRTEDETQYF,TGCGCCAGCAGCCAACCCTTTGACAGGACCGAAGATGAGACCCAGTACTTC
TRBV6-5,NA,TRBD1,TRBJ1-2,CASSLGTVYGYTF,TGTGCCAGCAGCCTAGGGACAGTGTATGGCTACACCTTC